The 32 T cell receptor beta chains below all came from one sample that was sequenced in a study of glioma-infiltrating T cells after dendritic cell vaccination. Some clones are missing from TCRdb's copy, which holds only in-frame ones; the method was immunoSEQ multiplex PCR. The data show approximately 48,000 clones, 85% seen once. The material was blood, obtained before dendritic cell vaccination. These receptors were collected from a human donor with glioblastoma.

The chain combines TRBV28 with TRBJ2-5, with 11 bases lining up with TRBD2. The CDR3 spans 15 residues. The germline V gene has CDR1 MDHEN and CDR2 SYDVKM. V lost 5 bases, J lost 4 bases, and 6 bases stayed unmatched. CDR3 amino acids: CASSTVAGGRETQYF. CDR3 nucleotide sequence: TGTGCCAGCAGTACCGTAGCGGGGGGGCGAGAGACCCAGTACTTC.

This chain connects TRBV5-4 to TRBJ2-1; D gene ambiguous. Germline CDR1 reads SGHNT; CDR2 reads YYREEE (reference sequence). The CDR3 consists of 15 residues. The ends were cut back, 5 bases at V and 2 bases at J, with 14 bases in the middle. The DNA of the CDR3 is TGTGCCAGCAGTCTAAATATCGAGACCTACAATGAGCAGTTCTTC. This codes for CASSLNIETYNEQFF.

The chain joins TRBV5-8 to TRBJ2-2; TRBD1 matches at 7 bases. This CDR3 spans 14 amino acids. Unmatched junction bases numbered 7, after V lost 4 bases and J lost 7 bases. From germline, CDR1 is SGHTS and CDR2 YDEGEE. Here the CDR3 DNA reads TGTGCCAGCAGCATCGGACAGGCGGACGGGGAGCTGTTTTTT. It codes for CASSIGQADGELFF.

The rearrangement joins TRBV7-3 to TRBJ2-1; possibly TRBD1 for D (6 bases). The germline V gene has CDR1 SGHTA and CDR2 FQGTGA. V lost 5 bases to trimming and J lost 0 bases, with 8 bases between them. The CDR3 is made up of 14 amino acids. As DNA, the CDR3 is TGTGCCAGCAGCCCCAGGGGCTCCTACAATGAGCAGTTCTTC. It translates to CASSPRGSYNEQFF.

The table lists this clone with a few counts. The V gene is TRBV29-1, the J gene TRBJ1-2, with 9 bases identical to TRBD1. The CDR3 contains 12 residues. Germline CDR1 reads SQVTM; CDR2 reads ANQGSEA. V lost 6 bases to trimming and J lost 8 bases; unmatched junction nucleotides: 7. CDR3: CSVRQGVLGYTF. The CDR3 region has the DNA TGCAGCGTACGACAGGGGGTATTAGGCTACACCTTC.

The count of this clone is one. The V and J genes are TRBV4-3 and TRBJ1-1; TRBD1 matches at 7 bases. Germline trimming cut 0 bases from V and 4 bases from J; bases unmatched to any gene: 5. Germline V gene data show CDR1 as LGHNA and CDR2 as YSLEER. The CDR3 contains 15 residues. The CDR3 bases are TGCGCCAGCAGCCAAGATCTTTCAGGGGGCACTGAAGCTTTCTTT. Amino acids: CASSQDLSGGTEAFF.

In its sample, this clone was seen a few times. A junction end diverges from the germline sequence, so it may reflect a read error. V is TRBV6-5 and J is TRBJ1-1; D gene unclear. Germline assignment: CDR1 MNHEY and CDR2 SVGAGI. The CDR3 spans 10 residues. The CDR3 protein is CASSERDGSF. CDR3 in DNA: TGTGCCAGCAGCGAACGCGACGGGAGCTTT.

The chain couples TRBV4-1 to TRBJ1-5; TRBD1 aligns across 7 bases. Germline V lookup: CDR1 MGHRA, CDR2 YSYEKL. The CDR3 totals 19 residues. The J segment lost 2 bases and the V segment lost 0 bases, leaving 13 bases of the junction unmatched. The CDR3 coding sequence is TGCGCCAGCAGCCAAGATCTATTGGGAGGAGGACAGGGCAATCAGCCCCAGCATTTT. It yields the protein CASSQDLLGGGQGNQPQHF.

The chain recombines TRBV12-5 with TRBJ2-3; 8 positions match TRBD1. The CDR3 runs to 14 residues. CDR1 is LGHNT and CDR2 is FRNRAP in the germline V gene. V shed 0 bases, J shed 8 bases, and the junction held 4 bases outside the gene matches. CDR3 sequence reads: CASGLVAQGATQYF. The DNA for the CDR3 is TGTGCTAGTGGTTTGGTTGCTCAGGGGGCTACGCAGTATTTT.

The chain recombines TRBV2 with TRBJ2-7; tentatively, D is TRBD1 (5 bases). The germline V gene encodes CDR1 SNHLY and CDR2 FYNNEI. The length of the CDR3 is 12 residues. Trimming stripped 4 bases from V and 3 bases from J, with 7 bases between. The DNA of the CDR3 is TGTGCCAGCAGTGGGGGCAGCTACGAGCAGTACTTC. It yields the protein CASSGGSYEQYF.

The chain is built from TRBV29-1 and TRBJ1-1; 10 bases are a match to TRBD1. Trimming removed 6 bases from V and 3 bases from J; junction bases left unmatched: 4. The germline V gene encodes CDR1 SQVTM and CDR2 ANQGSEA. The CDR3 extends over 13 amino acids. The CDR3 loop reads CSVQDRGDTEAFF. CDR3 DNA sequence: TGCAGCGTCCAGGACAGGGGGGACACTGAAGCTTTCTTT.

The chain uses TRBV2 and TRBJ2-1; 10 positions agree with TRBD2. The CDR3 length is 16 residues. J gave up 7 bases and V 6 bases, and 12 bases lay outside the gene matches. The germline gives CDR1 SNHLY, CDR2 FYNNEI. CDR3 nucleotides: TGTGCCAGCAGCTTGACTAGCGGGCGAACGGCAAATGAGCAGTTCTTC. Translated: CASSLTSGRTANEQFF. The whole variable domain, remainder taken from reference TRBV2 and TRBJ2-1, is EPEVTQTPSHQVTQMGQEVILRCVPISNHLYFYWYRQILGQKVEFLVSFYNNEISEKSEIFDDQFSVERPDGSNFTLKIRSTKLEDSAMYFCASSLTSGRTANEQFFGPGTRLTVL.

The chain couples TRBV11-2 to TRBJ2-3; D ambiguous. The V gene lost 0 bases and the J gene lost 3 bases, with 10 bases spanning the gap. Per the germline V gene, CDR1 is SGHAT and CDR2 is FQNNGV. This CDR3 is 15 amino acids long. The DNA for the CDR3 is TGTGCCAGCAGCTTAGACCCCCGCCAGACAGATACGCAGTATTTT. Residues: CASSLDPRQTDTQYF.

V and J are TRBV5-6 and TRBJ2-7, with TRBD1 matching over 10 bases. The ends lost 6 bases at V and 2 bases at J; junction bases unmatched: 5. The CDR3 is 14 residues long. The germline V gene encodes CDR1 SGHDT and CDR2 YYEEEE. The CDR3 DNA is TGTGCCAGCAAGACCGGGACAGGGGCCTACGAGCAGTACTTC. It yields the protein CASKTGTGAYEQYF. Looking up the rest from reference TRBV5-6 and TRBJ2-7 gives the full variable domain: DAGVTQSPTHLIKTRGQQVTLRCSPKSGHDTVSWYQQALGQGPQFIFQYYEEEERQRGNFPDRFSGHQFPNYSSELNVNALLLGDSALYLCASKTGTGAYEQYFGPGTRLTVT.

The chain joins TRBV5-1 to TRBJ1-1; 9 bases fit TRBD1. J lost 3 bases, V lost 0 bases, and 3 bases had no gene match. Per the germline V gene, CDR1 is SGHRS and CDR2 is YFSETQ. This CDR3 comprises 15 residues. The CDR3 DNA is TGCGCCAGCAGCTTGGCGGGACAGGGATACACTGAAGCTTTCTTT. Amino acids: CASSLAGQGYTEAFF.

This clone came up a few times. The chain carries TRBV15 and TRBJ1-5, with 8 bases aligning to TRBD1. The CDR3 covers 14 residues. Trimming took 3 bases from V and 6 from J; bases not matched to a gene: 4. Germline V gene lookup returns CDR1 LNHNV and CDR2 YYDKDF (reference sequence). CDR3 DNA: TGTGCCACCAGCAGTACAGGGGGAGCTCAGCCCCAGCATTTT. This gives the protein CATSSTGGAQPQHF.

This chain links TRBV19 with TRBJ2-7, with 8 bases that match TRBD2. Germline assignment: CDR1 LNHDA and CDR2 SQIVND (reference sequence). The CDR3 loop spans 15 amino acids. J was trimmed by 6 bases and V by 7 bases; bases with no gene match: 14. CDR3 protein: CASKPGGGRPSEQYF. The CDR3, as DNA: TGTGCCAGTAAGCCGGGGGGCGGGAGGCCCTCCGAGCAGTACTTC.

This chain's CDR3 is CASRTGSDEQYF. CDR3 coding DNA: TGTGCCAGCAGGACAGGGTCGGACGAGCAGTACTTC. V and J are TRBV6-6 and TRBJ2-7; TRBD1 matches 7 bases. The CDR3 runs to 12 residues. Germline V lookup: CDR1 MNHNY, CDR2 SVGAGI (reference sequence). J gave up 5 bases and V 6 bases, and 4 bases lay outside the gene matches.

The V gene is TRBV6-1, the J gene TRBJ2-1; D gene uncertain. The length of the CDR3 is 15 residues. CDR1 MNHNS and CDR2 SASEGT come from the germline V gene. Deletions cut 2 bases from V and 2 bases from J, with 10 bases between. The CDR3 region has the DNA TGTGCCAGCAGTGAATTTAACAACCCCTACAATGAGCAGTTCTTC. The encoded protein is CASSEFNNPYNEQFF.

The chain has TRBV7-2 and TRBJ1-4, with a possible D match to TRBD1 (5 bases). Trimming took off 5 bases at V and 8 bases at J, with 15 bases between the two ends. This CDR3 is 14 amino acids long. Germline lookup yields CDR1 SGHTA and CDR2 FQGNSA. The CDR3 bases are TGTGCCAGCAGCCCGGGACTCCCTGGGGAAAAACTGTTTTTT. Translated: CASSPGLPGEKLFF.

The rearrangement uses TRBV5-6 and TRBJ1-4; no firm D call. This CDR3 has 14 residues. The ends were cut back, 3 bases at V and 1 base at J, with 7 bases in the middle. Germline lookup yields CDR1 SGHDT and CDR2 YYEEEE. In DNA, the CDR3 is TGTGCCAGCAGCTCAGAAGAAACTAATGAAAAACTGTTTTTT. Encoded protein: CASSSEETNEKLFF.

This clone was seen more than once but under ten times. This sequence joins TRBV7-2 and TRBJ2-4; the D gene is possibly TRBD2 (7 bases). Germline CDR1 is SGHTA and CDR2 is FQGNSA. The CDR3 spans 16 residues. The V and J ends lost 5 bases and 6 bases respectively, with 20 bases between them. For the CDR3, the DNA is TGTGCCAGCAGCAGGTCCCTCGCGGGGGCTGGAAACATTCAGTACTTC. Encoded protein: CASSRSLAGAGNIQYF.

The chain recombines TRBV11-2 with TRBJ2-5; D is possibly TRBD1 (5 bases). In germline, CDR1 is SGHAT, CDR2 FQNNGV. This CDR3 spans 14 amino acids. The V end lost 5 bases, the J end lost 0 bases, and 10 bases lay between the germline ends. For the CDR3, the DNA is TGTGCCAGCAGCCCCGGACATAACCAAGAGACCCAGTACTTC. Translated: CASSPGHNQETQYF. Full variable domain (rest looked up from reference TRBV11-2 and TRBJ2-5): EAGVAQSPRYKIIEKRQSVAFWCNPISGHATLYWYQQILGQGPKLLIQFQNNGVVDDSQLPKDRFSAERLKGVDSTLKIQPAKLEDSAVYLCASSPGHNQETQYFGPGTRLLVL.

The rearrangement uses TRBV9 and TRBJ2-5; no definite D call. CDR1 is SGDLS and CDR2 is YYNGEE in the germline V gene. Between the trimmed V and J ends, which lost 0 bases and 4 bases, there was a span of 7 bases. The CDR3 extends over 13 amino acids. The CDR3 region has the DNA TGTGCCAGCAGCGTAGCCCTTTCAGAGACCCAGTACTTC. Translating it yields CASSVALSETQYF. The variable domain in full, completed from reference TRBV9 and TRBJ2-5, reads DSGVTQTPKHLITATGQRVTLRCSPRSGDLSVYWYQQSLDQGLQFLIQYYNGEERAKGNILERFSAQQFPDLHSELNLSSLELGDSALYFCASSVALSETQYFGPGTRLLVL.

The chain carries TRBV6-4 and TRBJ2-1; the D gene is possibly TRBD1 (5 bases). Looked up from germline, CDR1 is MRHNA and CDR2 is SNTAGT. The CDR3 loop spans 16 amino acids. Trimming took 3 bases from V and 9 from J, leaving 21 bases between them. CDR3 sequence: CASSEASDPRGGEQFF. The CDR3 DNA follows: TGTGCCAGCAGTGAGGCTTCGGACCCAAGGGGCGGTGAGCAGTTCTTC.

This chain joins TRBV5-1 and TRBJ1-1, with 7 nucleotides matching TRBD1. Trimming took 3 bases from V and 1 from J; bases not matched to a gene: 3. Germline CDR1 is SGHRS and CDR2 is YFSETQ. This CDR3 has 14 amino acids. DNA of the CDR3: TGCGCCAGCAGCTACGAGGGGGCGAACACTGAAGCTTTCTTT. Amino acids: CASSYEGANTEAFF.

CDR3 sequence: CASSRRTGGASGANVLTF. The CDR3 DNA reads as TGTGCCAGCAGCCGCCGGACAGGGGGCGCGTCTGGGGCCAACGTCCTGACTTTC. The V call is TRBV14, the J call TRBJ2-6; 11 bases map to TRBD1. The germline V gene encodes CDR1 SGHDN and CDR2 FVKESK. The junction had 6 bases not matched to a gene; V was cut back by 4 bases and J by 1 base. The CDR3 spans 18 residues.

In its sample, this clone was seen a few times. V is TRBV5-1 and J is TRBJ2-5, with 11 bases identical to TRBD2. CDR3 size: 14 residues. V was pared by 4 bases and J by 4 bases, with 3 bases of the junction left unmatched. Germline assignment: CDR1 SGHRS and CDR2 YFSETQ. The CDR3 spells CASSGGTSGETQYF. Written as DNA, the CDR3 is TGCGCCAGCAGCGGGGGGACTAGCGGAGAGACCCAGTACTTC.

The gene calls are TRBV4-1 and TRBJ1-5, with D perhaps TRBD1 (5 bases). Germline loops: CDR1 MGHRA, CDR2 YSYEKL. Trimming removed 3 bases at V and 1 base at J, with 10 bases between. The CDR3 has 15 residues. Here the CDR3 reads CASSQADSSNQPQHF. The CDR3 DNA reads TGCGCCAGCAGCCAGGCCGACAGCAGCAATCAGCCCCAGCATTTT.

The V gene is TRBV30, the J gene TRBJ2-7; the match to TRBD2 covers 7 bases. This CDR3 is 17 amino acids long. With V trimmed by 0 bases and J by 1 base, 12 bases remained unmatched. The germline CDR1 and CDR2 sequences are GTSNPN and SVGIG (reference sequence). The CDR3 sequence is CAWSVRQGLKVSYEQYF. CDR3 coding DNA: TGTGCCTGGAGTGTACGGCAGGGACTAAAGGTTTCCTACGAGCAGTACTTC.

This clone was seen just once. For the CDR3, the DNA is TGCGCCAGCAGCCATCCAGACAGGGGCGCTGAAGCTTTCTTT. It encodes CASSHPDRGAEAFF. This chain connects TRBV4-3 to TRBJ1-1; 8 bases are shared with TRBD1. V gave up 3 bases and J gave up 6 bases; unmatched junction bases: 6. This CDR3 spans 14 amino acids. Germline V gives CDR1 LGHNA, CDR2 YSLEER.

In its sample, this clone was seen once. This chain joins TRBV5-6 and TRBJ1-1; D remains unclear. The CDR3 has 15 amino acids. Germline CDR1 and CDR2: SGHDT and YYEEEE. V was cut by 4 bases and J by 5 bases, with 18 bases left in between. Here the CDR3 reads CASSLRGPRATEAFF. Written as DNA, the CDR3 is TGTGCCAGCAGCCTAAGAGGGCCCCGTGCTACTGAAGCTTTCTTT.